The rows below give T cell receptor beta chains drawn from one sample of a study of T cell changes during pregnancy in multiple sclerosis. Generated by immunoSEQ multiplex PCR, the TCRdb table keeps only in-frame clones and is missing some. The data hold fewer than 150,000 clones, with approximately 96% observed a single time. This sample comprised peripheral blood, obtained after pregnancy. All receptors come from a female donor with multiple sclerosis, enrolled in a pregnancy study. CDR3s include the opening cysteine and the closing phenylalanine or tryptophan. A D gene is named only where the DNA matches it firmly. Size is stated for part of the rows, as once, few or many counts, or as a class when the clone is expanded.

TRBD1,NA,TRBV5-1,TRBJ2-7,TGCGCCAGCAGCTGGGACAGGCTAGAATACGAGCAGTACTTC,CASSWDRLEYEQYF
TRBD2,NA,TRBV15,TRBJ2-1,TGTGCCACCAGCAGGAGGACTAGCGGGAGAAATGAGCAGTTCTTC,CATSRRTSGRNEQFF
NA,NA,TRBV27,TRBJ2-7,TGTGCCAGCTCCCTAGGGGTGTACTCCTACGAGCAGTACTTC,CASSLGVYSYEQYF
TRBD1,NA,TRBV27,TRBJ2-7,TGTGCCACCCGACAGGGGGCGCGCGAGCAGTACTTC,CATRQGAREQYF
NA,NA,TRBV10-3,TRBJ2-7,TGTGCCATCAGTGGGGGGGGACACCAGAGCTCCTACGAGCAGTACTTC,CAISGGGHQSSYEQYF
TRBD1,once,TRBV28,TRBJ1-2,TGTGCCGGCAGCAGGGGGAGACAGTCGGATGGCTACACCTTC,CAGSRGRQSDGYTF
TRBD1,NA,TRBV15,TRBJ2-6,TGTGCCACCAGCAGGGGGACAGAGTCTTCTGGGGCCAACGTCCTGACTTTC,CATSRGTESSGANVLTF
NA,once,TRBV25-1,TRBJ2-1,TGTGCCAGCAGTGAACCGGGAGTTCTAAGTGAGCAGTTCTTC,CASSEPGVLSEQFF
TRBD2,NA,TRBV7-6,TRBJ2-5,TGTGCCAGCAGCTCCGTAGCGGGAGGGCCTGGGGAGACCCAGTACTTC,CASSSVAGGPGETQYF
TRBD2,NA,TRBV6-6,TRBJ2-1,TGTGCCAGCAGTTTACTAGCGGGAGGGCTCAATGAGCAGTTCTTC,CASSLLAGGLNEQFF
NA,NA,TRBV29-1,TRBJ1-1,TGCAGCGTTGAAGATTTGGGGGGCACTGAAGCTTTCTTT,CSVEDLGGTEAFF